The 2 T cell receptor beta chains below all came from one sample that was sequenced in a study of blood T cell repertoires in COVID-19. Profiling relied on immunoSEQ multiplex PCR, and the TCRdb table lists in-frame clones only, not all of them. The sample lists 120,000 to 150,000 clones; around 90% were seen once. Source material: peripheral blood. The origin of the receptors is a human donor in a cohort sampled during active COVID-19.

V is TRBV6-6 and J is TRBJ1-4; D is undetermined. This CDR3 comprises 18 residues. Germline V gene lookup returns CDR1 MNHNY and CDR2 SVGAGI (reference sequence). The V gene lost 5 bases and the J gene lost 0 bases, with 19 bases spanning the gap. The CDR3 sequence is CASSRSPTLRSTNEKLFF. CDR3 bases: TGTGCCAGCAGTCGCAGTCCGACCCTCAGGTCAACTAATGAAAAACTGTTTTTT.

This clone was detected only a few times. The V call is TRBV28, the J call TRBJ1-5, with D unclear. CDR1 and CDR2 (germline): MDHEN, SYDVKM. The length of the CDR3 is 15 residues. Trimming left V 5 bases short and J 0 bases short, with 11 bases between. CDR3 sequence (DNA): TGTGCCAGCAGTACCGGGTCAGCTAGCAATCAGCCCCAGCATTTT. Its translation: CASSTGSASNQPQHF.